This T cell receptor (beta chain) appears in the sequencing data of a study of OX40 agonist ivuxolimab in advanced cancers. Blood draws occurred at baseline, cycle 4 day 1, and cycle 7 day 1. V dropped 2 bases and J dropped 12 bases, with 20 bases sitting between them. The CDR3 length is 15 residues. Per germline, CDR1 SNHLY and CDR2 FYNNEI. This table comes from immunoSEQ multiplex PCR, and its TCRdb copy is limited to in-frame clones, with some not included. The table lists 30,000 to 45,000 clones, about 80% of them singletons, with 1.5% to 2% in the top ten. The chain carries TRBV2 and TRBJ2-1, with D possibly matching TRBD2 (6 bases). The receptor was isolated from an adult with an advanced solid tumor such as melanoma, head and neck, liver or kidney cancer. The sequencing used CD4+ or CD8+ T cells sorted from blood, collected in a trial of the OX40 agonist ivuxolimab. CDR3 loop: CASSESNLGRLGQFF. The CDR3 DNA follows: TGTGCCAGCAGTGAATCCAATTTGGGGAGGCTGGGGCAGTTCTTC.